The T cell receptor beta chain under discussion was sequenced for a study of cytomegalovirus exposure and HLA in healthy donors (dated by TCRdb to about 2017). About the investigation overall: In an earlier analysis of 587 of the donors, 250 to 300 Gb of sequence data and approximately 120 million unique TCR beta sequences from about 190 million T cells were reported. Of the roughly 400 genotyped donors, about 80% fell in the genetic ancestry cluster associated with self-reported Caucasian donors. Across around 400 genotyped donors of the cohort, an average of about 240,000 unique TCR beta nucleotide sequences per donor were sequenced, and roughly 20% of those sequences were non-productive. Every discovery cohort repertoire had been produced on one sequencing platform. Typing coverage varied by locus: 629-630 donors for A, B, C, DRB1 and DQB1; around 560 for DQA1; some 610 for DPA1; 450 to 480 for DPB1. In the later analysis, no new phenotypic data were used to find candidate immune exposures; instead, reliance was placed on TCR beta sequences and their occurrence across donors. To study patterns of TCR occurrence, a later analysis re-analyzed previously published TCR beta repertoires from 700 or so donors and added high-resolution HLA genotyping. A separate validation cohort of roughly 120 different subjects was used in addition to the approximately 670-subject first cohort. A later genetic analysis used genome-wide SNP genotypes for about three fifths of the roughly 700 donors, treating that subset as a discovery cohort. Using immunosequencing, the study profiled T cell repertoires from some 670 subjects and related those repertoires to cytomegalovirus serostatus. Roughly 300 gigabases of sequencing data and 70 million to 100 million unique TCR sequences were included in an early release covering under 650 HLA-typed donors. To decide whether each TCR beta V gene segment behaved as functional or pseudogenic, an earlier analysis of some 600 of the donors relied on high-throughput TCR beta sequencing. Donor age, sex, ethnicity and CMV serostatus were compiled together with the repertoire data. About 5 DR-DQ haplotypes were handled as single units for association and clustering, since linkage in the cohort was strong. Both class I and class II loci were covered by HLA typing, at four-digit resolution. High-throughput TCR immunosequencing, statistical association of individual TCRs with disease status, and machine learning were combined to predict cytomegalovirus infection status. The study was designed to test whether signatures of past pathogen exposure could be identified by cataloging public T cell receptors.

Germline trimming: 1 base from V, 9 bases from J; junction bases outside gene matches: 3. The germline V gene (reference sequence) sets CDR1 to LNHNV and CDR2 to YYDKDF. Spanning cysteine to phenylalanine, the CDR3 consists of 14 amino acids. The sequence is cut down to CDR3 DNA, 42 bases in frame from base 1. Concerning this clone: The antigen it binds to is not known. No clone much larger than this one lies a single base away; base qualities are absent.

The protocol used for the library was the immunoSEQ multiplex PCR assay. The multiplex PCR relied on a mix of 60 forward primers for TCR Vbeta segments and 13 reverse primers for TCR Jbeta segments. A multiplex PCR assay on genomic DNA amplified the CDR3 region of rearranged TCR beta genes. On the Illumina HiSeq System, the amplified TCR beta libraries were sequenced as 87-base-pair reads. On the study's bioinformatics: In a later analysis, some 80 million unique TCR beta chains were counted across the 500 to 700 repertoires, and approximately 11 million of these chains were shared by at least two donors. To remove PCR and sequencing errors, raw reads were error-corrected and collapsed into unique sequences using a nearest-neighbor algorithm that merged closely related sequences. V, D and J gene segments were assigned by aligning CDR3 sequences to IMGT reference sequences. For a sequence to be retained, a match of at least six nucleotides was required to both a V gene segment and a J gene segment. A rearrangement was called productive if the CDR3 had no stop codons and remained in frame with V and J, and every other rearrangement was called non-productive. CDR3 was defined by IMGT convention, running from the second conserved V-encoded cysteine to the conserved J-encoded phenylalanine. The earlier analysis of approximately 500 of the donors excluded sequences that lacked an unambiguous match to a single V gene segment. An earlier analysis of a few hundred of the donors called V segments functional above 56.7% productive rearrangements and segregating when the between-donor standard deviation exceeded 5%. To diagnose cytomegalovirus status from the catalog of TCR beta chain sequences, a statistical classification framework was built. In a later analysis, TCR nucleotide sequences were compared against IMGT/GENE-DB human TR gene sequences so that V and J genes could be assigned. Using the TCRdist pipeline, a later analysis assigned CDR3 sequences along with most-parsimonious VDJ recombination scenarios. In a later analysis, each TCR beta chain was defined by its CDR3 amino acid sequence together with its V-gene family, and reads without a unique V-gene family were excluded. A later analysis removed 450 to 600 highly shared, low-generation-probability nucleotide sequences to deal with suspected cross-contamination and a sequencing artifact. In a later analysis, a clonal expansion index for each public chain was calculated from normalized within-repertoire ranks of inferred template counts. A later analysis computed generation probabilities with a VDJ recombination model fitted to out-of-frame rearrangements, and checked the results against IGoR. A later analysis scored TCR-TCR, TCR-HLA and TCR-CMV co-occurrence with hypergeometric tests, applying a repertoire-size bias correction to TCR pairs. To estimate false discovery rates, a later analysis permuted the HLA or CMV assignments 20 times. In a later analysis, co-occurring TCRs were grouped with DBSCAN, and TCRdist sequence similarity was added when clustering was performed within HLA-allele-positive subsets. Repertoires with fewer than 30,000 or more than 120,000 public chains were left out of co-occurrence clustering, as were five repertoires with anomalous nucleotide sharing. Imported from immuneACCESS, the table was reduced by TCRdb to in-frame sequences with V and J called. These copies leave out some clones; in studies compared against another copy, an unresolved V gene accounts for under half, and the cause of the remainder is not known. The V and J calls and clone size come from that table; D and trimming were worked out from the DNA. The table for this sample lists 100,000 to 150,000 clones; around four fifths of them were counted only once. Jointly, the top ten make up around 7.2% of the sample.

The cohort comprised some 680 healthy bone marrow donors. Cohort members were all nominally healthy when sampled, although unrecorded immune exposures were likely present. The donor was CMV seronegative and belonged to the group of under 400 seronegative cohort members. A peripheral blood sample was provided by each donor, and peripheral blood mononuclear cells were used for TCR beta sequencing. Genomic DNA extraction from the blood cell samples was performed with the Qiagen DNeasy Blood Extraction Kit. What the work shows at the level of the full study, not this receptor alone: The cohort was sequenced for TCR beta chains only, and without alpha or paired-chain data the features that could be detected were limited. Because counts were too low, around 18 rarely observed V segments, including chromosome 9 orphons, were left out of the earlier analysis of 587 of the donors. Linkage disequilibrium might explain the correlated functional status among segregating V segments, but an unknown experimental factor could not be ruled out. In a later analysis, about 17,000 TCR beta sequences were associated with specific HLA alleles at a false discovery rate of 0.05. A total of about 150 TCR beta chains were listed by the study as associated with cytomegalovirus. An association between a missense DCLRE1C variant and V-gene and J-gene trimming of TCR beta chains was found in a later genetic analysis and replicated in an independent cohort. In a later analysis, most CMV-associated TCR beta chains were found to appear HLA-restricted, with HLA associations seemingly driven largely by CMV exposure. It was suggested by the authors that the approach could potentially be generalized to other disease states and immunological phenotypes. Compared with the roughly 700-donor mean, donors in an Asian-associated ancestry cluster had fewer N-insertions in productive TCRs, according to a later genetic analysis. A cluster of highly shared sequence variants was judged likely to represent a technical artifact of the sequencing pipeline. Compared with equally common non-associated chains, HLA-associated TCR beta chains in a later analysis were more clonally expanded and had lower generation probabilities. A few of the identified cytomegalovirus-associated TCR beta chains were confirmed in vitro to be specific for cytomegalovirus antigens. According to a later analysis, parvovirus B19, influenza, CMV and Epstein-Barr virus appeared linked to several top co-occurrence clusters. CMV serostatus was the only immune exposure information available for the cohort. The classifier was reported to diagnose cytomegalovirus status with high specificity and sensitivity in both the original and validation cohorts. Across donors, most TCR sequences were observed very rarely, whereas some public TCRs were present in many individuals. Because the 87-base-pair reads could not distinguish some IMGT-functional V segments, including TRBV6-2 and TRBV6-3, those segments were excluded. Strong co-occurrence of HLA alleles, especially DR and DQ, made assigning TCR associations to individual alleles difficult. A further reported finding was that TCR beta sequences accurately predicted the HLA-A and HLA-B alleles for most subjects in the first cohort. Sequencing depth was assumed to be roughly uniform across donors in the presence/absence analyses, though that assumption may not hold. According to a later analysis, TCR association rates differed among HLA loci, with DRB1 alleles showing the most associated TCRs and HLA-C alleles showing the fewest. Because HLA typing was unavailable for some donors at each locus, only the typed subset was used in association tests. Broadly in line with IMGT annotations, most TCR beta V segments showed up in productive rearrangements about 87% or about 30% of the time in an earlier analysis of several hundred of the donors.

This TCR derives from a male donor in good health and CMV-seronegative. The chain links TRBV15 with TRBJ1-5, with TRBD1 matching 10 junction bases. Sequences were obtained from PBMCs. CDR3 sequence: CATSRVGQGTPQHF. The nucleotide sequence is TGTGCCACCAGCAGAGTGGGACAGGGGACGCCCCAGCATTTT. Where the CDR3 stops, the reference TRBV15 and TRBJ1-5 genes take over; the full variable domain is DAMVIQNPRYQVTQFGKPVTLSCSQTLNHNVMYWYQQKSSQAPKLLFHYYDKDFNNEADTPDNFQSRRPNTSFCFLDIRSPGLGDTAMYLCATSRVGQGTPQHFGDGTRLSIL.